The source of this T cell receptor beta chain is a study of cytomegalovirus exposure and HLA in healthy donors. The CDR3 is 18 amino acids. The ends were cut back, 0 bases at V and 7 bases at J, with 22 bases in the middle. Germline CDR1 reads MGHDK; CDR2 reads SYGVNS. Assay: immunoSEQ multiplex PCR; the TCRdb copy retains only in-frame clones and omits some. Of a few hundred thousand clones detected, more than 75% appear once; the ten largest clones hold roughly 1%. This chain connects TRBV25-1 to TRBJ2-1; the D gene is possibly TRBD1 (6 bases). The sequence derives from a woman aged 18-30 years in good health and CMV-seronegative. Sequenced material: PBMCs. CDR3 bases: TGTGCCAGCAGTGAATATAAAAGGGGACACTCCGTAAGTAATGAGCAGTTCTTC. It specifies CASSEYKRGHSVSNEQFF.